A selection of T cell receptor beta chains follows, all from one sample in a study of CD8 T cells in ankylosing spondylitis. TCRdb re-called the 5' RACE reads through MiXCR, storing one row per CDR3 protein. The sample has hundreds of thousands of distinct CDR3 sequences, approximately 11% seen once. Sequencing was done on a sample of blood, either unsorted or a sorted T cell fraction (not recorded which). These receptors were collected from a male donor with ankylosing spondylitis. The CDR3 runs from the conserved cysteine through the conserved F or W. The D gene is left open where the match is weak. Clone size appears in some rows only: once, few, many, or a class for an expanded clone.

v_call: TRBV5-1; d_call: .; j_call: TRBJ2-3; clone_size: .; cdr3_aa: CASRGASLSTDTQYF; cdr3_nt: TGCGCCAGCAGGGGGGCCTCACTTAGCACAGATACGCAGTATTTT
v_call: TRBV5-1; d_call: .; j_call: TRBJ1-4; clone_size: .; cdr3_aa: CASSLAGSGKLFF; cdr3_nt: TGCGCCAGCAGCTTGGCAGGCTCTGGAAAACTGTTTTTT
v_call: TRBV20-1; d_call: TRBD2; j_call: TRBJ2-1; clone_size: .; cdr3_aa: CSAGAPASGEQFF; cdr3_nt: TGCAGTGCTGGGGCACCGGCTAGCGGCGAGCAGTTCTTC
v_call: TRBV20-1; d_call: TRBD2; j_call: TRBJ2-3; clone_size: few; cdr3_aa: CSAPHRGQRTSGRPATDTQYF; cdr3_nt: TGCAGTGCCCCGCACAGGGGGCAGAGGACTAGCGGGAGGCCGGCCACAGATACGCAGTATTTT
v_call: TRBV12-3/TRBV12-4; d_call: TRBD2; j_call: TRBJ2-3; clone_size: .; cdr3_aa: CASNPSGHGTDTQYF; cdr3_nt: TGTGCCAGCAACCCTAGCGGGCATGGGACAGATACGCAGTATTTT
v_call: TRBV2; d_call: TRBD1; j_call: TRBJ1-6; clone_size: .; cdr3_aa: CASSVEQGGINSPLHF; cdr3_nt: TGTGCCAGCAGTGTGGAACAGGGGGGGATTAATTCACCCCTCCACTTT
v_call: TRBV7-2; d_call: .; j_call: TRBJ2-1; clone_size: .; cdr3_aa: CASTPRGPYNEQFF; cdr3_nt: TGTGCCAGCACCCCCCGCGGACCCTACAATGAGCAGTTCTTC
v_call: TRBV5-1; d_call: .; j_call: TRBJ1-1; clone_size: few; cdr3_aa: CASSRAGGTQGEAFF; cdr3_nt: TGCGCCAGCAGCCGGGCAGGTGGTACTCAGGGTGAAGCTTTCTTT
v_call: TRBV20-1; d_call: .; j_call: TRBJ1-1; clone_size: few; cdr3_aa: CSASNQVGTEAFF; cdr3_nt: TGCAGTGCTAGTAATCAGGTGGGCACTGAAGCTTTCTTT
v_call: TRBV9; d_call: .; j_call: TRBJ2-5; clone_size: few; cdr3_aa: CASSSGIVFSETQYF; cdr3_nt: TGTGCCAGCAGCTCAGGGATTGTTTTCTCGGAGACCCAGTACTTC
v_call: TRBV27; d_call: .; j_call: TRBJ1-1; clone_size: .; cdr3_aa: CASRGDFKNTEAFF; cdr3_nt: TGTGCCAGCAGGGGGGACTTTAAGAACACTGAAGCTTTCTTT
v_call: TRBV2; d_call: .; j_call: TRBJ1-1; clone_size: few; cdr3_aa: CASSEAARTNTEAFF; cdr3_nt: TGTGCCAGCAGTGAAGCAGCCAGGACGAACACTGAAGCTTTCTTT
v_call: TRBV28; d_call: .; j_call: TRBJ2-6; clone_size: few; cdr3_aa: CASRQRGRSGANVLTF; cdr3_nt: TGTGCCAGCAGGCAGAGGGGACGCTCTGGGGCCAACGTCCTGACTTTC
v_call: TRBV6-1; d_call: TRBD2; j_call: TRBJ2-1; clone_size: few; cdr3_aa: CASSPGGAGGQPSYNEQFF; cdr3_nt: TGTGCCAGCAGTCCCGGTGGAGCGGGAGGACAACCCTCCTACAATGAGCAGTTCTTC
v_call: TRBV6-1; d_call: TRBD1; j_call: TRBJ1-1; clone_size: .; cdr3_aa: CASSDPGGGSTEAFF; cdr3_nt: TGTGCCAGCAGTGACCCAGGGGGCGGGAGCACTGAAGCTTTCTTT
v_call: TRBV5-1; d_call: .; j_call: TRBJ1-1; clone_size: .; cdr3_aa: CASSDPGAGDTEAFF; cdr3_nt: TGCGCCAGCAGCGACCCGGGGGCAGGGGACACTGAAGCTTTCTTT
v_call: TRBV7-2; d_call: .; j_call: TRBJ2-5; clone_size: .; cdr3_aa: CASSLSAWTETQYF; cdr3_nt: TGTGCCAGCAGCTTATCGGCTTGGACAGAGACCCAGTACTTC
v_call: TRBV12-3/TRBV12-4; d_call: TRBD1; j_call: TRBJ1-4; clone_size: .; cdr3_aa: CASRSTGGTEKLFF; cdr3_nt: TGTGCCAGCAGGTCGACAGGGGGTACGGAAAAACTGTTTTTT
v_call: TRBV20-1; d_call: TRBD2; j_call: TRBJ2-1; clone_size: few; cdr3_aa: CSASGTSGRVHQYNEQFF; cdr3_nt: TGCAGTGCTAGCGGGACTAGCGGGAGGGTTCACCAGTACAATGAGCAGTTCTTC
v_call: TRBV20-1; d_call: TRBD2; j_call: TRBJ2-1; clone_size: few; cdr3_aa: CSARASGKDEQFF; cdr3_nt: TGCAGTGCTAGGGCTAGCGGGAAGGATGAGCAGTTCTTC
v_call: TRBV30; d_call: .; j_call: TRBJ1-2; clone_size: few; cdr3_aa: CAWSGFSIYGYTF; cdr3_nt: TGTGCCTGGAGTGGGTTTTCTATCTATGGCTACACCTTC
v_call: TRBV29-1; d_call: TRBD2; j_call: TRBJ2-3; clone_size: many; cdr3_aa: CSVSGTSGRAPDTQYF; cdr3_nt: TGCAGCGTCTCCGGGACTAGCGGGAGGGCCCCAGATACGCAGTATTTT
v_call: TRBV7-9; d_call: .; j_call: TRBJ2-7; clone_size: .; cdr3_aa: CASSPPRAYEQYF; cdr3_nt: TGTGCCAGCAGCCCCCCCAGGGCCTACGAGCAGTACTTC
v_call: TRBV30; d_call: .; j_call: TRBJ1-5; clone_size: .; cdr3_aa: CAWSVKLSNQPQHF; cdr3_nt: TGTGCCTGGAGTGTAAAGCTGTCTAATCAGCCCCAGCATTTT
v_call: TRBV5-5; d_call: .; j_call: TRBJ1-5; clone_size: few; cdr3_aa: CASSRTALGDQPQHF; cdr3_nt: TGTGCCAGCAGCCGGACAGCACTAGGGGATCAGCCCCAGCATTTT
v_call: TRBV7-2; d_call: .; j_call: TRBJ1-4; clone_size: few; cdr3_aa: CASSLLGHNEKLFF; cdr3_nt: TGTGCCAGCAGCCTTTTGGGGCATAATGAAAAACTGTTTTTT
v_call: TRBV29-1; d_call: .; j_call: TRBJ2-1; clone_size: many; cdr3_aa: CSVEDRSGDSYNEQFF; cdr3_nt: TGCAGCGTTGAAGATCGGTCAGGGGATTCCTACAATGAGCAGTTCTTC
v_call: TRBV7-2; d_call: TRBD1; j_call: TRBJ2-3; clone_size: few; cdr3_aa: CASTNRGSFADTQYF; cdr3_nt: TGTGCCAGCACCAACAGGGGTTCCTTCGCCGATACGCAGTATTTT
v_call: TRBV20-1; d_call: .; j_call: TRBJ2-7; clone_size: .; cdr3_aa: CSAYRDQTYEQYF; cdr3_nt: TGCAGTGCTTATCGGGACCAGACCTACGAGCAGTACTTC
v_call: TRBV30; d_call: .; j_call: TRBJ1-5; clone_size: .; cdr3_aa: CAWNPSPNQPQHF; cdr3_nt: TGTGCCTGGAACCCGTCCCCTAATCAGCCCCAGCATTTT
v_call: TRBV24-1; d_call: .; j_call: TRBJ2-2; clone_size: .; cdr3_aa: CATSDLQGGGTGELFF; cdr3_nt: TGTGCCACCAGTGACTTACAGGGTGGGGGCACCGGGGAGCTGTTTTTT
v_call: TRBV20-1; d_call: .; j_call: TRBJ2-3; clone_size: many; cdr3_aa: CSAPKGGRDTQYF; cdr3_nt: TGCAGTGCTCCCAAAGGGGGGAGAGATACGCAGTATTTT
v_call: TRBV7-2; d_call: .; j_call: TRBJ2-7; clone_size: .; cdr3_aa: CASSLELAFSYEQYF; cdr3_nt: TGTGCCAGCAGCTTAGAACTAGCCTTCTCCTACGAGCAGTACTTC
v_call: TRBV10-3; d_call: .; j_call: TRBJ1-5; clone_size: many; cdr3_aa: CAISAGDYEPQHF; cdr3_nt: TGTGCCATCTCAGCCGGGGACTATGAGCCCCAGCATTTT
v_call: TRBV29-1; d_call: .; j_call: TRBJ2-7; clone_size: few; cdr3_aa: CSVEDRTTYEQYF; cdr3_nt: TGCAGCGTTGAAGATCGGACAACCTACGAGCAGTACTTC
v_call: TRBV20-1; d_call: .; j_call: TRBJ2-3; clone_size: many; cdr3_aa: CSASGGASTDTQYF; cdr3_nt: TGCAGTGCTAGCGGCGGGGCTAGCACAGATACGCAGTATTTT
v_call: TRBV5-6; d_call: .; j_call: TRBJ2-1; clone_size: .; cdr3_aa: CASSPGGRSYNEQFF; cdr3_nt: TGTGCCAGCAGCCCGGGTGGGAGGAGCTACAATGAGCAGTTCTTC
v_call: TRBV7-9; d_call: TRBD2; j_call: TRBJ2-7; clone_size: few; cdr3_aa: CASSPSLANTYEQYF; cdr3_nt: TGTGCCAGCAGCCCCTCACTAGCGAACACCTACGAGCAGTACTTC
v_call: TRBV20-1; d_call: .; j_call: TRBJ2-1; clone_size: .; cdr3_aa: CSARGEDSPYNEQFF; cdr3_nt: TGCAGTGCTAGAGGTGAGGACTCCCCCTACAATGAGCAGTTCTTC
v_call: TRBV2; d_call: .; j_call: TRBJ1-4; clone_size: .; cdr3_aa: CASRGVEEKLFF; cdr3_nt: TGTGCCAGCAGGGGTGTGGAGGAAAAACTGTTTTTT
v_call: TRBV6-2/TRBV6-3; d_call: TRBD2; j_call: TRBJ2-7; clone_size: few; cdr3_aa: CASSYHGLAHVYEQYF; cdr3_nt: TGTGCCAGCAGTTATCACGGACTAGCCCATGTCTACGAGCAGTACTTC
v_call: TRBV6-2/TRBV6-3; d_call: .; j_call: TRBJ2-1; clone_size: .; cdr3_aa: CATRGSGYNEQFF; cdr3_nt: TGTGCCACTCGGGGTAGCGGCTACAATGAGCAGTTCTTC
v_call: TRBV29-1; d_call: TRBD2; j_call: TRBJ2-7; clone_size: few; cdr3_aa: CSVVGLAANTGHEQYF; cdr3_nt: TGCAGCGTTGTTGGGCTAGCGGCCAACACGGGCCACGAGCAGTACTTC
v_call: TRBV11-3; d_call: .; j_call: TRBJ2-1; clone_size: many; cdr3_aa: CASSSGRSSYNEQFF; cdr3_nt: TGTGCCAGCAGTTCCGGGCGTAGCTCCTACAATGAGCAGTTCTTC
v_call: TRBV7-2; d_call: .; j_call: TRBJ2-2; clone_size: few; cdr3_aa: CASSFWLASNTGELFF; cdr3_nt: TGTGCCAGCAGCTTTTGGCTAGCGAGTAACACCGGGGAGCTGTTTTTT
v_call: TRBV20-1; d_call: .; j_call: TRBJ2-3; clone_size: .; cdr3_aa: CSAEIAVNTQYF; cdr3_nt: TGCAGTGCCGAAATAGCTGTAAATACGCAGTATTTT
v_call: TRBV7-2; d_call: .; j_call: TRBJ2-1; clone_size: .; cdr3_aa: CASRGGQGSYNEQFF; cdr3_nt: TGTGCCAGCAGGGGGGGGCAGGGCTCCTACAATGAGCAGTTCTTC
v_call: TRBV19; d_call: TRBD1; j_call: TRBJ2-1; clone_size: .; cdr3_aa: CASSTRQGTNEQFF; cdr3_nt: TGTGCCAGTAGTACGAGACAGGGGACGAATGAGCAGTTCTTC
v_call: TRBV7-9; d_call: .; j_call: TRBJ2-2; clone_size: few; cdr3_aa: CASSNKRQRTNTGELFF; cdr3_nt: TGTGCCAGCAGCAATAAGAGACAGAGAACGAACACCGGGGAGCTGTTTTTT
v_call: TRBV7-2; d_call: TRBD2; j_call: TRBJ2-7; clone_size: .; cdr3_aa: CASSLFPSGDSEQYF; cdr3_nt: TGTGCCAGCAGCTTATTTCCTAGCGGGGATTCCGAGCAGTACTTC
v_call: TRBV5-5; d_call: .; j_call: TRBJ2-5; clone_size: many; cdr3_aa: CASTESVFGRTQYF; cdr3_nt: TGTGCCAGCACCGAAAGTGTCTTCGGCCGGACCCAGTACTTC
v_call: TRBV10-2; d_call: .; j_call: TRBJ1-2; clone_size: few; cdr3_aa: CASRTEGDGYTF; cdr3_nt: TGCGCCAGCAGGACAGAGGGGGATGGCTACACCTTC
v_call: TRBV5-1; d_call: .; j_call: TRBJ2-5; clone_size: .; cdr3_aa: CASSFAPWGRGIETQYF; cdr3_nt: TGCGCCAGCAGCTTCGCCCCATGGGGTCGGGGGATAGAGACCCAGTACTTC